This T cell receptor (beta chain) was found in a study of shared clonotypes between healthy human individuals. Findings and limits, study-wide: It was observed that 5% to 6.5% of naive CD4 clonotypes were shared across several donors. Clonotypes shared by all four sorted-subset donors had higher generation probabilities than non-shared clonotypes.

The authors loaded around 220 ng DNA, 28,000 or so T cell genomes, into sorted-subset replicate PCRs. The repertoire was sequenced with immunoSEQ multiplex PCR; TCRdb's copy has only in-frame clones and lacks some. The sample shows some 1,400,000 clones, about 96% of them seen only once. Trimming removed 7 bases from V and 4 bases from J, with 10 bases in between. Germline V gene data show CDR1 as SGHTA and CDR2 as FQGTGA. The CDR3 spans 12 residues. This clone was found once. The antigen is unknown. This TCR came from a man under 40 in good health. The chain combines TRBV7-3 with TRBJ1-2; D call uncertain. The sample taken for sequencing was naive CD4+ T cells sorted from blood. As to subset: CD45RA+ positively selected. In DNA, the CDR3 is TGTGCCAGCACTACTCAGAGCTATGGCTACACCTTC. Its translation is CASTTQSYGYTF.